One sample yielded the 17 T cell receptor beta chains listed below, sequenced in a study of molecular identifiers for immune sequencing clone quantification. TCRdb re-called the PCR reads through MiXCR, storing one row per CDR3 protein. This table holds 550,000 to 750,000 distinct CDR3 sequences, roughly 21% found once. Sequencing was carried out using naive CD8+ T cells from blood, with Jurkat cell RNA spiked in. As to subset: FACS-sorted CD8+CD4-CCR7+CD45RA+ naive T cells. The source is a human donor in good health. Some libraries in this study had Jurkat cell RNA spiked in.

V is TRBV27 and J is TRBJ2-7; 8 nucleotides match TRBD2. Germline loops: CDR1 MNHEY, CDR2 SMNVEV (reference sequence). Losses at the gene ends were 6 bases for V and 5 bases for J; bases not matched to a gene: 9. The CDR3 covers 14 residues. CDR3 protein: CASRWSGGPHEQYF. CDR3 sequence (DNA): TGTGCCAGCAGATGGAGCGGGGGCCCCCACGAGCAGTACTTC.

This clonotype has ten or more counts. CDR3 DNA sequence: TGCGCCAGCAGTGACTCGGGATCAGATACGCAGTATTTT. Translation gives CASSDSGSDTQYF. The V and J genes are TRBV10-2 and TRBJ2-3; possibly TRBD2 for D (5 bases). Per the germline V gene, CDR1 is WSHSY and CDR2 is SAAADI. This CDR3 is 13 amino acids long. V lost 3 bases and J 4 bases, leaving 8 bases between the germline ends.

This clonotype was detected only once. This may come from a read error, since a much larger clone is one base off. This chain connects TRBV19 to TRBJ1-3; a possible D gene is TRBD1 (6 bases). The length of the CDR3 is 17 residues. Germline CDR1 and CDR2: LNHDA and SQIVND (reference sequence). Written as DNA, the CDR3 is TGTGCCAGAAGTACACCCCTAGGACAGAGCTCTGGAAACACCATATATTTT. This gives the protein CARSTPLGQSSGNTIYF.

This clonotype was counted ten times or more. CDR3 nucleotides: TGTGCCAGCACATCAGGGTACGGAGCTTTCTTT. Its protein product is CASTSGYGAFF. This chain uses TRBV28 with TRBJ1-1, with a tentative D call TRBD1 (5 bases). The CDR3 totals 11 residues. CDR1 is MDHEN and CDR2 is SYDVKM in the germline V gene. Trimming removed 7 bases at V and 10 bases at J, with 13 bases between.

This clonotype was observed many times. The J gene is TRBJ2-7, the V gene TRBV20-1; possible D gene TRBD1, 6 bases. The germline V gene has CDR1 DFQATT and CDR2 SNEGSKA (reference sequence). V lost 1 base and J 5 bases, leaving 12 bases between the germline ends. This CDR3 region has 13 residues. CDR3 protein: CSARAHRAHEQYF. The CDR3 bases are TGCAGTGCTAGAGCTCACAGGGCCCACGAGCAGTACTTC.

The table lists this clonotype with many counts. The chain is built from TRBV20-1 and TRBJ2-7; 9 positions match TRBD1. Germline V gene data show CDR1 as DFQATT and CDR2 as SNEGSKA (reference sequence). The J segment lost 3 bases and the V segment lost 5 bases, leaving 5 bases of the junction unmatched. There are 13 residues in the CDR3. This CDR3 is CSARTGEDYEQYF. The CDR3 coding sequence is TGCAGTGCTCGGACAGGGGAAGACTACGAGCAGTACTTC.

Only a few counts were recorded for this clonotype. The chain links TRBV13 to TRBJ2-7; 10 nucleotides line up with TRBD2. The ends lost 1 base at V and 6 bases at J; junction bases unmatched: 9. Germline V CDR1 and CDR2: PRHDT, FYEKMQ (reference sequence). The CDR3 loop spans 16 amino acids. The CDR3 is CASSLDVGLAGVEQYF. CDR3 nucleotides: TGTGCCAGCAGCTTAGACGTGGGGCTAGCGGGAGTCGAGCAGTACTTC.

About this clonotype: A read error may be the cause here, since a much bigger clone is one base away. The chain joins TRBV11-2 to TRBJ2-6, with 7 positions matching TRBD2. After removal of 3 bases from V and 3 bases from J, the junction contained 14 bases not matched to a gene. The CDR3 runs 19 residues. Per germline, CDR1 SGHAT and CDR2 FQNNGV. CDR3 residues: CASSLEFWREKYGANVLTF. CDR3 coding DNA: TGTGCCAGCAGCTTGGAGTTCTGGCGGGAGAAATATGGGGCCAACGTCCTGACTTTC.

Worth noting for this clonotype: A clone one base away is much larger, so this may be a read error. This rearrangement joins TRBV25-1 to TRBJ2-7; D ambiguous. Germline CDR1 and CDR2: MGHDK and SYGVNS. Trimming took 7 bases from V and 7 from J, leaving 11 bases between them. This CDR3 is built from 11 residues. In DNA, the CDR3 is TGTGCCAGCAATGTCACGTGGGAGCAGTACTTC. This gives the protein CASNVTWEQYF.

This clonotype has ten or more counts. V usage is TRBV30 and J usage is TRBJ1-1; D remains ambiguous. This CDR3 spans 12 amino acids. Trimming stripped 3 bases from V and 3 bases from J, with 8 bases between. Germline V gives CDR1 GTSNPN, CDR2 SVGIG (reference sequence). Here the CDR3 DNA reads TGTGCCTGGAGGGCAGGATACACTGAAGCTTTCTTT. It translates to CAWRAGYTEAFF.

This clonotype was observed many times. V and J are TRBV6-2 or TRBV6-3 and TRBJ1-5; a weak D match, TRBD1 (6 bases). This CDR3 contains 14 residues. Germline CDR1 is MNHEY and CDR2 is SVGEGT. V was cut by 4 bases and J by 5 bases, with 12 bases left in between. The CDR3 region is CASSLDRDDQPQHF. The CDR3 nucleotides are TGTGCCAGCAGTTTGGACAGAGACGATCAGCCCCAGCATTTT.

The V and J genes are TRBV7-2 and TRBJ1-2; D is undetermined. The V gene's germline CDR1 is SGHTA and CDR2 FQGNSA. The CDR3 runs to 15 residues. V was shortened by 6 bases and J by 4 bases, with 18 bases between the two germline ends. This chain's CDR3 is CASSTQVGGGYGYTF. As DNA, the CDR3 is TGTGCCAGCAGTACCCAAGTCGGCGGCGGCTATGGCTACACCTTC. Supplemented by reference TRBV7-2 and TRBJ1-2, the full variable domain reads GAGVSQSPSNKVTEKGKDVELRCDPISGHTALYWYRQSLGQGLEFLIYFQGNSAPDKSGLPSDRFSAERTGGSVSTLTIQRTQQEDSAVYLCASSTQVGGGYGYTFGSGTRLTVV.

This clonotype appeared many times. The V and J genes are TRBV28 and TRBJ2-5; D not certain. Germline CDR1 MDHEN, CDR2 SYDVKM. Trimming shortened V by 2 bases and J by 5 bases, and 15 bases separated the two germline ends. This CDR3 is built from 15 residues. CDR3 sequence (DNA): TGTGCCAGCAGTTTAATAGGCGCTCGCGGCGAGACCCAGTACTTC. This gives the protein CASSLIGARGETQYF.

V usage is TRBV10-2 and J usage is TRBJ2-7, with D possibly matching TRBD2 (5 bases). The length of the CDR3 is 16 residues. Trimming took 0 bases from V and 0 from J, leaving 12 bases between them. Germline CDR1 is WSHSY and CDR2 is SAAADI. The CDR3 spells CASSESTAGGSYEQYF. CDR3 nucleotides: TGCGCCAGCAGTGAGTCGACCGCGGGTGGCTCCTACGAGCAGTACTTC.

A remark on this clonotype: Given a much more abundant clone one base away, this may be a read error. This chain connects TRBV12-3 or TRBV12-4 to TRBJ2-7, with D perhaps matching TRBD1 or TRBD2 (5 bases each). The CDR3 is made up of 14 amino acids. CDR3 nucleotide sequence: TGTGGCAGCAGTCCAACGCCGGGACCCTACGAGCAGTACTTC. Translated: CGSSPTPGPYEQYF.

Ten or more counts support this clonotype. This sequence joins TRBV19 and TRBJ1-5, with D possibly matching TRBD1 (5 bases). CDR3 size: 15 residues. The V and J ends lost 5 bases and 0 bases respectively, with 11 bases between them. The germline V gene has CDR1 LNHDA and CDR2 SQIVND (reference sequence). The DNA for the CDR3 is TGTGCCAGTAGTGTGACAGAATATAGCAATCAGCCCCAGCATTTT. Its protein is CASSVTEYSNQPQHF.

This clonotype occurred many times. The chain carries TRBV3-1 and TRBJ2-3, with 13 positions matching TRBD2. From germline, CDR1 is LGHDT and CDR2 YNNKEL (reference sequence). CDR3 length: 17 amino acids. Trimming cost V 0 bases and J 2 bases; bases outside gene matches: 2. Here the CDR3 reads CASSQEGLAGYTDTQYF. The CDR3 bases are TGTGCCAGCAGCCAAGAGGGACTAGCGGGATACACAGATACGCAGTATTTT.